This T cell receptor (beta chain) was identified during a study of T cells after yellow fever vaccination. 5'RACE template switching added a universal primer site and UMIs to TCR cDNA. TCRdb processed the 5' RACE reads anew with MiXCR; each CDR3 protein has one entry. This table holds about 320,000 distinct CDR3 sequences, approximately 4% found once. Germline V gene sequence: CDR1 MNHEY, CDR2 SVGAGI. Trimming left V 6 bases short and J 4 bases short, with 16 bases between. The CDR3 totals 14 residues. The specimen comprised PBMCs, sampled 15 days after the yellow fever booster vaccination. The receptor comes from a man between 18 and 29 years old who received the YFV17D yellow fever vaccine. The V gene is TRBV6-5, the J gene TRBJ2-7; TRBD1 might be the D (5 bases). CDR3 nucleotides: TGTGCCAGCAGACCCGCTCAAGGGGCGTACGAGCAGTACTTC. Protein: CASRPAQGAYEQYF.